This T cell receptor beta chain emerged from a study of radiation and T cells in renal cell carcinoma. The CDR3 runs 13 residues. Per the germline V gene, CDR1 is SGHRS and CDR2 is YFSETQ. Trimming stripped 2 bases from V and 8 bases from J, with 11 bases between. The table came from immunoSEQ multiplex PCR; TCRdb's copy has only in-frame clones and leaves some out. In the table there are 90,000 to 100,000 clones, 75% to 85% of which are singletons. This clone occurred once. Its target is unknown. Time point in this sample: blood 4 weeks post-SBRT, at nephrectomy. Indicated treatment: 15 Gy SBRT to primary tumor, nephrectomy 4 weeks later. Notes on the study in general: Baseline intratumoral clonotype presence is unknown without pretreatment biopsies.

The input for sequencing was blood, taken from a patient whose treatment included radiotherapy and nephrectomy. The rearrangement uses TRBV5-1 and TRBJ2-1; D call uncertain. This receptor was taken from a man aged 55-75 years with renal cell carcinoma. In DNA, the CDR3 is TGCGCCAGCAGCTTCAGTCAGACCGATGAGCAGTTCTTC. This gives the protein CASSFSQTDEQFF.